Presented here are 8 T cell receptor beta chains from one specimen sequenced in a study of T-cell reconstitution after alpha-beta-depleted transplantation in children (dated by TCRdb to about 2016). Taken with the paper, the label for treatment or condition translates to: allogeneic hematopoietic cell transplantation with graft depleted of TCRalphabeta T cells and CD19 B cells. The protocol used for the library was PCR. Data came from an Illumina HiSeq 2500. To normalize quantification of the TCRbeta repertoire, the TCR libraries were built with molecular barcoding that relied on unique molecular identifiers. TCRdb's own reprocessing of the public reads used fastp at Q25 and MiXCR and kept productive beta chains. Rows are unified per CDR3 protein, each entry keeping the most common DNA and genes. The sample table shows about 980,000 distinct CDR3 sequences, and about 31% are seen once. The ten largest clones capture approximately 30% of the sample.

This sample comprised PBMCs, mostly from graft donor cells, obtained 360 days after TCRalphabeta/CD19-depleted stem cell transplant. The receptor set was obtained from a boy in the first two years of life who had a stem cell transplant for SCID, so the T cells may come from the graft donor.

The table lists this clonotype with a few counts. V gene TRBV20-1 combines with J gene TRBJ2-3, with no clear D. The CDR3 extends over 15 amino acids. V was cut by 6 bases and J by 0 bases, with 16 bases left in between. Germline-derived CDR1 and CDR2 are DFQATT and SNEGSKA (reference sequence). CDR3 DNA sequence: TGCAGTGCCCTAATCCCCGGACGTAGCACAGATACGCAGTATTTT. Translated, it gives CSALIPGRSTDTQYF.

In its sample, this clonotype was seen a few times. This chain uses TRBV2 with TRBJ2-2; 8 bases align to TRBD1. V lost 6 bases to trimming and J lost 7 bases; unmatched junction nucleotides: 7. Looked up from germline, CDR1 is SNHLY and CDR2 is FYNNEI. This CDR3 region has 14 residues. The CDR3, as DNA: TGTGCCAGCAGACCCAGGGGGCTTGACGGGGAGCTGTTTTTT. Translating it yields CASRPRGLDGELFF.

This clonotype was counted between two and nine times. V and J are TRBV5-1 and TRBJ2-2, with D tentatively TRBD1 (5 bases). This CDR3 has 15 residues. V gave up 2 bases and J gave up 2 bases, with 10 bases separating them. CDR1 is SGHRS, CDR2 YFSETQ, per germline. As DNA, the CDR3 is TGCGCCAGCAGCTTAAGACAGCAAAACACCGGGGAGCTGTTTTTT. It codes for CASSLRQQNTGELFF.

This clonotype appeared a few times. CDR3 in DNA: TGTGCTAGTGGTTTCACCGGGACGACTATTCAGTACTTC. This sequence encodes CASGFTGTTIQYF. The chain uses TRBV12-5 and TRBJ2-4; either TRBD1 or TRBD2 may supply D (5 bases each). Germline CDR1 reads LGHNT; CDR2 reads FRNRAP. V gave up 3 bases and J gave up 10 bases, with 13 bases separating them. CDR3 size: 13 residues.

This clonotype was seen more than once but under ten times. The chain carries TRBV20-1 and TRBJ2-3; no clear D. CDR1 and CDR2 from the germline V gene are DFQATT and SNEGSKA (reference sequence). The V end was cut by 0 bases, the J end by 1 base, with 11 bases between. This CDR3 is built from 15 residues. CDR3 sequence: CSAREDRVGTDTQYF. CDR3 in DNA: TGCAGTGCTAGAGAAGATAGAGTGGGCACAGATACGCAGTATTTT.

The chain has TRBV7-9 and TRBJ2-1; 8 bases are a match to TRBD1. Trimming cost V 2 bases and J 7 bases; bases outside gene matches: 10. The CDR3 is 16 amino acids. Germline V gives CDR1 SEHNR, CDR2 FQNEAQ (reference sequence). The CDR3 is CASSLLGTGLGNEQFF. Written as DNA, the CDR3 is TGTGCCAGCAGCTTACTCGGGACAGGTCTTGGGAATGAGCAGTTCTTC.

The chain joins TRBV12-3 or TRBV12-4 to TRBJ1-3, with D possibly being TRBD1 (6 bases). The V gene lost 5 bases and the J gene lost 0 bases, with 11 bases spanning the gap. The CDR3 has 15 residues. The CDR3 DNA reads TGTGCCAGCAGTAAGCCAGGGGCCTCTGGAAACACCATATATTTT. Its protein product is CASSKPGASGNTIYF.

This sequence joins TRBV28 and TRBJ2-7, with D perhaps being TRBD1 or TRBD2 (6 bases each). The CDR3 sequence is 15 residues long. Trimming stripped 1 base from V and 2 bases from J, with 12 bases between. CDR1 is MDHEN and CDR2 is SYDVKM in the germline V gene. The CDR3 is CASSLLGGSPYEQYF. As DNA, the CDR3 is TGTGCCAGCAGTTTATTGGGGGGCTCCCCCTACGAGCAGTACTTC.